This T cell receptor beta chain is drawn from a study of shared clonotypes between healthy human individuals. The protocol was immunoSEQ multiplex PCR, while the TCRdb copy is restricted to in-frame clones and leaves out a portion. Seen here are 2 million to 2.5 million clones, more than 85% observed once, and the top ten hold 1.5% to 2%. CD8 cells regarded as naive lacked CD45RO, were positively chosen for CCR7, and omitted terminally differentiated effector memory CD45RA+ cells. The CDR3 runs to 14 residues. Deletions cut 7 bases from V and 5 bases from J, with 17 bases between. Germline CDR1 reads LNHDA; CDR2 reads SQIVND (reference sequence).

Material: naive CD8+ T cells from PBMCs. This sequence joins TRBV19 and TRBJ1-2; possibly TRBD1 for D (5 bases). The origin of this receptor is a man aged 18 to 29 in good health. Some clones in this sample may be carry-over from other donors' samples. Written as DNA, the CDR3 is TGTGCCAGTAAAAGGGACCGGGGTCCTTATGGCTACACCTTC. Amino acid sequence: CASKRDRGPYGYTF.